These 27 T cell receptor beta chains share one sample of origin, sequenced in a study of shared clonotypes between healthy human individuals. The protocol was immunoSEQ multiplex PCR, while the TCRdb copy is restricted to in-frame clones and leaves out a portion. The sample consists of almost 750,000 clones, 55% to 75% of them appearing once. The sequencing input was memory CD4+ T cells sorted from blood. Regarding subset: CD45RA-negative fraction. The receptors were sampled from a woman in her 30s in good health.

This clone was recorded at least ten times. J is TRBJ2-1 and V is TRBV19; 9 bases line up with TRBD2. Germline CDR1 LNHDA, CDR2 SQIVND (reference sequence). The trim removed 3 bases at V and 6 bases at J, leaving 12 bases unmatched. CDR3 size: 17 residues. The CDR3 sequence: CASSIPGGSGRSNEQFF. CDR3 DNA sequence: TGTGCCAGTAGTATCCCAGGGGGTAGCGGGAGATCCAATGAGCAGTTCTTC.

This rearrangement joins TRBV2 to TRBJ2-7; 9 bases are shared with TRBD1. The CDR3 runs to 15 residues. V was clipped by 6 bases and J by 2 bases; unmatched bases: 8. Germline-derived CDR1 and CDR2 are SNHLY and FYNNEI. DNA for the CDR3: TGTGCCAGCAGACCCGACAGGGGGTCCCCCTACGAGCAGTACTTC. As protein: CASRPDRGSPYEQYF.

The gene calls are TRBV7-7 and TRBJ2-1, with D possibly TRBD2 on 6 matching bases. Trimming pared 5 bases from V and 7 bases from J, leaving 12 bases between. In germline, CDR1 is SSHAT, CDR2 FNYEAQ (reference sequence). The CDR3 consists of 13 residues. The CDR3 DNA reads TGTGCCAGCAGCCCGGGAGAGTTGAATGAGCAGTTCTTC. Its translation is CASSPGELNEQFF.

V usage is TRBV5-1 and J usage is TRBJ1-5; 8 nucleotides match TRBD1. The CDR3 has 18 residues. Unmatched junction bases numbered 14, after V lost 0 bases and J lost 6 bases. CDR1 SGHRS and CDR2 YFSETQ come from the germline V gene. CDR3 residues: CASSLEVFTGQEFQPQHF. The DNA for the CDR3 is TGCGCCAGCAGCTTGGAAGTGTTTACGGGACAGGAGTTTCAGCCCCAGCATTTT. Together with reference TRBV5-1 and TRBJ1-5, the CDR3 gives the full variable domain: KAGVTQTPRYLIKTRGQQVTLSCSPISGHRSVSWYQQTPGQGLQFLFEYFSETQRNKGNFPGRFSGRQFSNSRSEMNVSTLELGDSALYLCASSLEVFTGQEFQPQHFGDGTRLSIL.

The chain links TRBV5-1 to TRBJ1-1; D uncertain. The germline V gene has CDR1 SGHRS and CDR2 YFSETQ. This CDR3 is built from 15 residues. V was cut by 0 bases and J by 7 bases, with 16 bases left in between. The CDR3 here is CASSLGTDFYGEAFF. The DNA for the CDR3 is TGCGCCAGCAGCTTGGGGACGGACTTCTATGGTGAAGCTTTCTTT.

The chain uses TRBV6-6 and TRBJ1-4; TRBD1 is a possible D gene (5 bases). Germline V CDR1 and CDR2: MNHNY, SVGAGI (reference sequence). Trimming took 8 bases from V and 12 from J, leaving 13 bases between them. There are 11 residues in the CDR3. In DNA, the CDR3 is TGTGCCAGCGGGGCGGGGAATCAACTGTTTTTT. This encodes CASGAGNQLFF.

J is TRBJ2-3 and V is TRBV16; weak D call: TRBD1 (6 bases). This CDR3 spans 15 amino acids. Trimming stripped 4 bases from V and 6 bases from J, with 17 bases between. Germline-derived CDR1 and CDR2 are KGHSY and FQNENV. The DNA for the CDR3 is TGTGCCAGCAGCCCTTCTCAACAGGGCCCCGATACGCAGTATTTT. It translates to CASSPSQQGPDTQYF.

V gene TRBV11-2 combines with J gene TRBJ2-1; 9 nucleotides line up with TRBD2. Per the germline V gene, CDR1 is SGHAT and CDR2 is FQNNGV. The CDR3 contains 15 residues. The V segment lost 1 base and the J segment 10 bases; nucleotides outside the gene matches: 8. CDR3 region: CASSLVRGTSREQFF. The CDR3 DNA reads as TGTGCCAGCAGCTTAGTTCGGGGGACTAGCCGAGAGCAGTTCTTC.

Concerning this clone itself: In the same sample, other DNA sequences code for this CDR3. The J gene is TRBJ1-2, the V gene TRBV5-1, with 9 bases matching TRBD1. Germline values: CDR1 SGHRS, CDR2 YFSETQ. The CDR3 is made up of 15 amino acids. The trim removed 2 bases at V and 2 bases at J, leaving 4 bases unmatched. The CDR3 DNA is TGCGCCAGCAGCTTATCCGGGACAGGGAACTATGGCTACACCTTC. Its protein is CASSLSGTGNYGYTF.

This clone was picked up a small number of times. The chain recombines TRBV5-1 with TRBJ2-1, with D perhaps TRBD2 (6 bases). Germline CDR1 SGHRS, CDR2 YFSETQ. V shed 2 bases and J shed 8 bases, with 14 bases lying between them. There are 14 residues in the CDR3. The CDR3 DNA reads TGCGCCAGCAGCTTACCGGGACTGGGGGATGAGCAGTTCTTC. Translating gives CASSLPGLGDEQFF.

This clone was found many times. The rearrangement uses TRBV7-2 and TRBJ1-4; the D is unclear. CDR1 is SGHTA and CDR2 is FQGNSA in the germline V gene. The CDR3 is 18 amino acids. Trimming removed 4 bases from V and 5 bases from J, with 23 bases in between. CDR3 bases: TGTGCCAGCAGCTCCTATTTGCCCCTCAGGCCCTCGAATGAAAAACTGTTTTTT. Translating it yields CASSSYLPLRPSNEKLFF.

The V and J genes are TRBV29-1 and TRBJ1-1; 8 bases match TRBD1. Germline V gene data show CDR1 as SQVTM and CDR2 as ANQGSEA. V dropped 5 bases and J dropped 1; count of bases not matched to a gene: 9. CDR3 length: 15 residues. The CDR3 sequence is CSVSTGVVGNTEAFF. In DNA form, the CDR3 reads TGCAGCGTTTCGACAGGGGTAGTTGGGAACACTGAAGCTTTCTTT.

For the CDR3, the DNA is TGTGCCAGCAGTAACAGGGGCGGATACAATGAGCAGTTCTTC. This gives the protein CASSNRGGYNEQFF. The rearrangement links TRBV6-1 to TRBJ2-1; TRBD1 matches at 7 bases. Germline loops: CDR1 MNHNS, CDR2 SASEGT. The CDR3 is 14 amino acids. Trimming took 5 bases from V and 4 from J; bases not matched to a gene: 5.

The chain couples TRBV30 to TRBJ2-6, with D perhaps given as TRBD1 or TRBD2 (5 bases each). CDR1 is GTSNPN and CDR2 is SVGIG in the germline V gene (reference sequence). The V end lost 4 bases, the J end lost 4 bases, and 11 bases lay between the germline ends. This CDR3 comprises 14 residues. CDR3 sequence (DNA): TGTGCCTGGACCGAGGGGCTAGGGGCCAACGTCCTGACTTTC. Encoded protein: CAWTEGLGANVLTF.

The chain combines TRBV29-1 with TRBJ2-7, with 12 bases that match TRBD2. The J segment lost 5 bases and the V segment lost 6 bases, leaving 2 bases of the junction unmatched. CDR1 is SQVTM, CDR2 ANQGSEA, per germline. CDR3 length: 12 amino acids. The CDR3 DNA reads TGCAGCGTCCGGACTAGCGGGAACGAGCAGTACTTC. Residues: CSVRTSGNEQYF.

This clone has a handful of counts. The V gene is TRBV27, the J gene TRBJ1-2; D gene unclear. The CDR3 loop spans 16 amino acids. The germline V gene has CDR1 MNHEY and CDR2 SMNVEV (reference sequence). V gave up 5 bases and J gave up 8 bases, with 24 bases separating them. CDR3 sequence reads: CASSPGPSWEVYGYTF. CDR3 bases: TGTGCCAGCAGTCCCGGGCCCTCTTGGGAGGTCTACGGCTACACCTTC.

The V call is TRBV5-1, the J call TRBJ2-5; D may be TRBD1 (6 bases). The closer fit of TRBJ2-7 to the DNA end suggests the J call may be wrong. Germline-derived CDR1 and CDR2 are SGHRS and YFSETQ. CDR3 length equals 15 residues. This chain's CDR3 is CASSWGHESSYEQYF. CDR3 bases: TGCGCCAGCAGCTGGGGACATGAGAGCTCCTACGAGCAGTACTTC.

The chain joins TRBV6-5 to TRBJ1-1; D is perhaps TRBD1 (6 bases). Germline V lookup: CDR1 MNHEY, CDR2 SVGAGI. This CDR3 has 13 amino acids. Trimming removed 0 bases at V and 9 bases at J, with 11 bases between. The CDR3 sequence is CASSYSKDSKAFF. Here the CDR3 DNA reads TGTGCCAGCAGTTACTCGAAGGACAGCAAAGCTTTCTTT.

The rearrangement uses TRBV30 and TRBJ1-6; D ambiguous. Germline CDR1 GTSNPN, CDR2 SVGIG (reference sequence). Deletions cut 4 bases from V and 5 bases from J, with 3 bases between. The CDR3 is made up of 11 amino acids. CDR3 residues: CAWTDNSPLHF. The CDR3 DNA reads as TGTGCCTGGACCGATAATTCACCCCTCCACTTT.

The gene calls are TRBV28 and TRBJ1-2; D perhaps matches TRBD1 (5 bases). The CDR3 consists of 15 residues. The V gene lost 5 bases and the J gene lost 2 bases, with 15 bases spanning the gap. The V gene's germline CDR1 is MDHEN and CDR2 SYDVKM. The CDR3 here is CASSRAPGPNYGYTF. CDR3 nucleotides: TGTGCCAGCAGTCGGGCACCGGGACCCAACTATGGCTACACCTTC.

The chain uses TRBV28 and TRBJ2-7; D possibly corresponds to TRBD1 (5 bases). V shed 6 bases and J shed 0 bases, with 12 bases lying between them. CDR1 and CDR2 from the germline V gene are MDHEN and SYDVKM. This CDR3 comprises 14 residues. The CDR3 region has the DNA TGTGCCAGCAGCCGACCAAGGGGCTCCTACGAGCAGTACTTC. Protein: CASSRPRGSYEQYF.

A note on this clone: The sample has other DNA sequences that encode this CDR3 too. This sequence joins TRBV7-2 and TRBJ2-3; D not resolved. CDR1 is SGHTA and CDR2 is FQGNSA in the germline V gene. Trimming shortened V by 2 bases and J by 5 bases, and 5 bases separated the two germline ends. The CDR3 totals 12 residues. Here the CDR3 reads CASSLYGDTQYF. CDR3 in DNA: TGTGCCAGCAGCTTATACGGAGATACGCAGTATTTT.

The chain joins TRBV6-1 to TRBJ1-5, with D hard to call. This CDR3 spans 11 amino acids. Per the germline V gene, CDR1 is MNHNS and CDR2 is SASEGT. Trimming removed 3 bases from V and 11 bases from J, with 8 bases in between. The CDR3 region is CASSEELAQHF. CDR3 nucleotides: TGTGCCAGCAGTGAGGAGTTGGCCCAGCATTTT.

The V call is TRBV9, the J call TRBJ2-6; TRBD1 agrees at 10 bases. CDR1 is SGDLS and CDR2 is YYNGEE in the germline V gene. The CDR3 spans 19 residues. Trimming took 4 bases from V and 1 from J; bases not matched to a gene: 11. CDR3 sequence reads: CASSKYRDRGASGANVLTF. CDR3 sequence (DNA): TGTGCCAGCAGCAAATACCGGGACAGGGGTGCGTCTGGGGCCAACGTCCTGACTTTC.

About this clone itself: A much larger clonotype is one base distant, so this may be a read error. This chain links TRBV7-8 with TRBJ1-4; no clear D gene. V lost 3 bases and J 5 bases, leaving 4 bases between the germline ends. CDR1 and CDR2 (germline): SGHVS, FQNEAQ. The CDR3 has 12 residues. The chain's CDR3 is CASSLANEKLFF. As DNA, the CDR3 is TGTGCCAGCAGCTTGGCAAATGAAAAACTGTTTTTT.

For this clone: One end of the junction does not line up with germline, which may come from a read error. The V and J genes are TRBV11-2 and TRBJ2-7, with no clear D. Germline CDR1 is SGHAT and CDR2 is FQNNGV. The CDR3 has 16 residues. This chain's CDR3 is CASSLERSVLRAVSDF. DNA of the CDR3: TGTGCCAGCAGCTTAGAAAGATCAGTCCTACGAGCAGTATCGGACTTC.

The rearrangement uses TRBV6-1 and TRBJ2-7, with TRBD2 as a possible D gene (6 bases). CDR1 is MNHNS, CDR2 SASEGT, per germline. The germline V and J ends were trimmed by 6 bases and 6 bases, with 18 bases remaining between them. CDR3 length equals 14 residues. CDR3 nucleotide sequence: TGTGCCAGCAGGGAGGGCACTAGCAGAGGCGAGCAGTACTTC. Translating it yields CASREGTSRGEQYF.